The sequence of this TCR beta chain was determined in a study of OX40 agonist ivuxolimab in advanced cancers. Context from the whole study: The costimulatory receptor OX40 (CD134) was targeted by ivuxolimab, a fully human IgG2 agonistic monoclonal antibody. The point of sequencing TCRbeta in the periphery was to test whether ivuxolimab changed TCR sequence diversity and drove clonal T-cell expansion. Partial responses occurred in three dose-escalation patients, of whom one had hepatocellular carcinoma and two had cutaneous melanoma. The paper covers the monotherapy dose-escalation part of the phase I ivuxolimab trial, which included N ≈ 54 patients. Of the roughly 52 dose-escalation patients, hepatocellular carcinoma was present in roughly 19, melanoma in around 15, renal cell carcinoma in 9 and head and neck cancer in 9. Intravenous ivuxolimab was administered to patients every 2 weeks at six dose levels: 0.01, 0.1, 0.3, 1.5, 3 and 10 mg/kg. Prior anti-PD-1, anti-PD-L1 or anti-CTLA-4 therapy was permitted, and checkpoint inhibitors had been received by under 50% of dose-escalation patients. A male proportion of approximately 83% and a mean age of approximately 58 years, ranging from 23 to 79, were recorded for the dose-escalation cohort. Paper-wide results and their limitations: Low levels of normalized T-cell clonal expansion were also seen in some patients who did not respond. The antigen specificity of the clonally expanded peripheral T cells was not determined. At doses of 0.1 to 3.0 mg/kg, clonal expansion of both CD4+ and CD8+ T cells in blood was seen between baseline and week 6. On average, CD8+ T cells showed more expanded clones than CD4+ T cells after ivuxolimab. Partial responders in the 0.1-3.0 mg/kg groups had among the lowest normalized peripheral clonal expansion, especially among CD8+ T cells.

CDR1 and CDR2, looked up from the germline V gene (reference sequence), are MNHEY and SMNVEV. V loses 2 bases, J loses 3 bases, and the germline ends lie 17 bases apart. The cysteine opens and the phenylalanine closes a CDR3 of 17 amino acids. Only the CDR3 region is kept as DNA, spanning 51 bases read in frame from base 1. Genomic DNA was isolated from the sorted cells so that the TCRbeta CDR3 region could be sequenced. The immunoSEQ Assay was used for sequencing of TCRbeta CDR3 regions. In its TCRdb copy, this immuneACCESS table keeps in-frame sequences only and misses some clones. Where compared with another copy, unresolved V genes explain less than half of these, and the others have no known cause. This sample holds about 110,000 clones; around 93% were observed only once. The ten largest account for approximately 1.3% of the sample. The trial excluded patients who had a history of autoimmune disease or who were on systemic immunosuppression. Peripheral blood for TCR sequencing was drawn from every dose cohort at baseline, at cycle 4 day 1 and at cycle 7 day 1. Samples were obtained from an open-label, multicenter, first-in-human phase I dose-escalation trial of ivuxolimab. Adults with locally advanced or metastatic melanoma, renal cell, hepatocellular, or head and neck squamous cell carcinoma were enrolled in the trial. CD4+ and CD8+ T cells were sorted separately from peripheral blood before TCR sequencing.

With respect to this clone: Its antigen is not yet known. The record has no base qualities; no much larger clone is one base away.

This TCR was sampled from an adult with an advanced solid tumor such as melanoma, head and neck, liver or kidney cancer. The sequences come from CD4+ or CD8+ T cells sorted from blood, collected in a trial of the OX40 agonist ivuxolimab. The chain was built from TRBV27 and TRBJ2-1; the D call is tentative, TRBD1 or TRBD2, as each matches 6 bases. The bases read TGTGCCAGCAGTTTAGGAGGGCGACTACAGGGCTACAATGAGCAGTTCTTC. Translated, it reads CASSLGGRLQGYNEQFF.